This T cell receptor (beta chain) was obtained from a study of identical twins (dated by TCRdb to 2016 to 2018). Describing the broader study: To test whether fetal clonotypes persist, this study deep-sequenced TCR alpha and beta repertoires from monozygotic twins, from unrelated adults of various ages, and from cord blood. To rule out contamination, replicate twin experiments were performed at different times with different library preparation protocols. The paper as a whole reports these results and caveats: Because the same donors could not be followed over many years, conclusions were based on cross-sectional statistical analysis. In beta out-of-frame sequences, excess twin sharing was weaker, because having fewer shared sequences lowered the signal-to-noise ratio. Fewer insertions were carried by abundant cord blood beta clonotypes; a weaker similar trend was observed in young adult naive repertoires, while no such trend was observed in memory repertoires. Invariant T cells such as MAIT and iNKT could partly confound zero-insertion analyses, though diverse VJ usage argued against this for most clonotypes. In monozygotic twins, out-of-frame TCR alpha sharing was systematically underestimated by recombination models, although the models agreed with sharing between unrelated individuals. Out-of-frame TCR alpha sequences shared between twins showed an excess of low generation-probability sequences compared with coincidental sharing between unrelated individuals.

The library was produced with 5' RACE. Sequenced on an Illumina HiSeq 2000. Template switching added a universal primer binding site, and the final cDNA carried a unique molecular identifier that allowed TCR cDNA molecules to be counted accurately. Specific primers in the conserved constant-segment region were used to synthesize first-strand cDNA for the TCR alpha and beta chains. To control for contamination, every cDNA library carried two barcodes: a SMART-Mk sample barcode plus Illumina barcodes. TruSeq adapter sequences, together with Illumina sample barcodes, were added in two successive PCR steps. The Illumina HiSeq platform was used with custom primers to sequence TCR alpha and beta cDNA libraries. In the authors' own workflow: Raw reads were processed with MiGEC to extract unique molecular identifiers, and MiXCR was used to determine CDR3 positions. For each individual, recombination models were inferred using an EM algorithm with the repgenHMM and IGoR tools. Shared clonotypes were analyzed with the tcR package in R, and sharing was normalized by the product of cloneset sizes. Out-of-frame nonproductive sequences were analyzed to study raw recombination free of thymic and clonal selection effects. Through fastp at Q25 and MiXCR, TCRdb rebuilt clones from the public reads, retaining in-frame beta chains. Here each entry gathers all rows of one CDR3 protein and keeps the most common genes and DNA. The V and J calls come from TCRdb's annotation, not from the publication. Present in this sample are 200,000 to 300,000 distinct CDR3 sequences, about 10% of which were seen just once. The top ten constitute approximately 9.1% of the sample.

V is reduced by 5 bases and J by 0 bases, leaving a spacing of 8 bases between them. From a lookup of the germline V gene, CDR1 and CDR2 are ENHRY and SYGVKD. From cysteine to phenylalanine, the CDR3 is 14 amino acids long. Only the CDR3 portion is preserved as DNA: 42 bases, with reading frame beginning at the first base. At least ten counts were recorded for this clonotype. It has no known antigen specificity. No clone much larger than this one lies a single base away; base qualities are absent. Every donor was a healthy Caucasian. Miltenyi CD45RO+ enrichment and human naive T-cell isolation kits were used to isolate memory (CD45RO+) and naive T cells from PBMC.

The rearranged chain carries TRBV10-3 and TRBJ1-5, with no D gene named confidently. This TCR was sampled from a man between 45 and 60 years old in good health. Input material: memory T cells sorted from blood. The cell subset or site label here, explained by the study, means: CD45RO+ enriched T cells. The CDR3 is CAISRTASNQPQHF. The DNA reads as follows: TGTGCCATCAGTCGGACGGCTAGCAATCAGCCCCAGCATTTT.